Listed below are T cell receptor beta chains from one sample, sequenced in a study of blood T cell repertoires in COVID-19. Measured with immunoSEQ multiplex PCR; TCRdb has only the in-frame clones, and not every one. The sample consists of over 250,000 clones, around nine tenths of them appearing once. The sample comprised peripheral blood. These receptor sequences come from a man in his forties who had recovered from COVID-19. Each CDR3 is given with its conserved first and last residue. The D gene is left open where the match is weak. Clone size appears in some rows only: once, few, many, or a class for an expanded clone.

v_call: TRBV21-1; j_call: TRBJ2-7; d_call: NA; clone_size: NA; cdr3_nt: TGTGCCAGCAGCAAAGGGGCTAGCGGGTGGATTCGGGTCTACGAGCAGTACTTC; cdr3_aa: CASSKGASGWIRVYEQYF
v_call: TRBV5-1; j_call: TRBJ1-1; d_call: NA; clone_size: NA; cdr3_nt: TGCGCCTCCACGAGCAGCGGCGAAGCTTTCTTT; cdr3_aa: CASTSSGEAFF
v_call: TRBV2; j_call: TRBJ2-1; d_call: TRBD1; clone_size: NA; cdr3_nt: TGTGCCAGCAAGGGACAGGGTTATTTTAATGAGCAGTTCTTC; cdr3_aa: CASKGQGYFNEQFF
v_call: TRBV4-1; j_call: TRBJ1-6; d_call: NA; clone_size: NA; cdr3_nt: TGCGCCAGCAGCCAAGAAATGGCAGGGGTGTTGGATTCACCCCTCCACTTT; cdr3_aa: CASSQEMAGVLDSPLHF
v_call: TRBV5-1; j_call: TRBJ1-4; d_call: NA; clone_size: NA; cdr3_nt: TGCGCCAGCAGCGTTCGGAGACAGCGAAATGAAAAACTGTTTTTT; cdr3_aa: CASSVRRQRNEKLFF
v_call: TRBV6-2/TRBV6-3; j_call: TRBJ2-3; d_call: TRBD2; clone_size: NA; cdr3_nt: TGTGCCAGCAGCCTCACTAGCGGGGGGATCACAGATACGCAGTATTTT; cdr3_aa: CASSLTSGGITDTQYF
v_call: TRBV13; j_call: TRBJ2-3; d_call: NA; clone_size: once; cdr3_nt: TGTGCCAGCAGCCACGGACTATCACATACGCAGTATTTT; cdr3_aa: CASSHGLSHTQYF
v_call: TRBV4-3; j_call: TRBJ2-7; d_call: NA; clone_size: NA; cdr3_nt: TGCGCCAGCAGCAGTTTATTGGGAGGCGAGCAGTACTTC; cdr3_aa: CASSSLLGGEQYF
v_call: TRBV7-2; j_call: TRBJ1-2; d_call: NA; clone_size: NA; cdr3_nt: TGTGCCAGCAGCTTCCCCGGGGGGGTTAACTATGGCTACACCTTC; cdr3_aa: CASSFPGGVNYGYTF
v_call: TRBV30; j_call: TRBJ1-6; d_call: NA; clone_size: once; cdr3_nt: TGTGCCTGCCCGGACACCTCGAGCTCCTATAATTCACCCCTCCACTTT; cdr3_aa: CACPDTSSSYNSPLHF
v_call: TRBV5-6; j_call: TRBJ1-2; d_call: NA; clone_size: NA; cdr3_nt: TGTGCCAGCACTGAAAATACAGGGGGCTACACCTTC; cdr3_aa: CASTENTGGYTF
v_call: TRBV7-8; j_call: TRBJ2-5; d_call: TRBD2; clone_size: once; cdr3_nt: TGTGCCAGCAGCCTTACTAGCGGGGGGGTCCAAGAGACCCAGTACTTC; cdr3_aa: CASSLTSGGVQETQYF
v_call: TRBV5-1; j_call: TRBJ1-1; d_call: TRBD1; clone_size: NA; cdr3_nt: TGCGCCAGCAGCTCTCAGGGGGGGAACACTGAAGCTTTCTTT; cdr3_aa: CASSSQGGNTEAFF
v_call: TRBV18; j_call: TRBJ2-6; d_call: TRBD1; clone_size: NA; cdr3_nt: TGTGCCAGCTCACCACGGGACAGGGAAGTCAACGTCCTGACTTTC; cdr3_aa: CASSPRDREVNVLTF
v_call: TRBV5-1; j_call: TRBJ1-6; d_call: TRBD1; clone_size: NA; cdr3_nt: TGCGCCAGCAGCCCTGGGACAGCCGATAATTCACCCCTCCACTTT; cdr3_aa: CASSPGTADNSPLHF
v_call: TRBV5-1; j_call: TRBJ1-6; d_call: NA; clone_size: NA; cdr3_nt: TGCGCCAGCAGCTTGGTAACTAGCGCACATAATTCACCCCTCCACTTT; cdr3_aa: CASSLVTSAHNSPLHF
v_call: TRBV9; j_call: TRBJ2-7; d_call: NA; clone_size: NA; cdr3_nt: TGTGCCAGCAGCGGGGCAGCCCAGGGGAAAGTCAACGAGCAGTACTTC; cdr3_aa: CASSGAAQGKVNEQYF
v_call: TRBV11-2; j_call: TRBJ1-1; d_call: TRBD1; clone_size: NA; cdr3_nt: TGTGCCAGCAGCTTAGATCAAGGGGGCTTCCAGAACACTGAAGCTTTCTTT; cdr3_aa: CASSLDQGGFQNTEAFF
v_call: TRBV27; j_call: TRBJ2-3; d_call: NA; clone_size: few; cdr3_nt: TGTGCCAGCAGCGACAGTATGAGACCAGATACGCAGTATTTT; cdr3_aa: CASSDSMRPDTQYF
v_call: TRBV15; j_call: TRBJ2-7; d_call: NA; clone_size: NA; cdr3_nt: TGTGCCACCAGCCCAACTCAAGGCGGCGAGCAGTACTTC; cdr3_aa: CATSPTQGGEQYF
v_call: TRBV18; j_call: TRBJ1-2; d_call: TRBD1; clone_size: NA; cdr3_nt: TGTGCCAGCTCCGGGGACAGGGATGGCTACACCTTC; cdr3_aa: CASSGDRDGYTF
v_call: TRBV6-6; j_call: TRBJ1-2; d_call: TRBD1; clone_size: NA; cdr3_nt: TGTGCCAGCAGTTCGGTCGACAGGGTTCTCAACTATGGCTACACCTTC; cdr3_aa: CASSSVDRVLNYGYTF
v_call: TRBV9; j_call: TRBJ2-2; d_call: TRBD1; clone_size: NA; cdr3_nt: TGTGCCAGTACGGAAGGGGGCTTCGCCGGGGAGCTGTTTTTT; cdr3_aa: CASTEGGFAGELFF
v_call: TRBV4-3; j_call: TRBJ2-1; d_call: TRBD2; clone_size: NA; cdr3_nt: TGCGCCAGCAGCCCCCGGACTAGCGGGAGAAGTAATGAGCAGTTCTTC; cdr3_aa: CASSPRTSGRSNEQFF
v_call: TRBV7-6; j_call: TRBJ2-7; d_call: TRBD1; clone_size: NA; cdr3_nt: TGTGCCAGCAGCCCGGGACAGGGCCCCCTCTACGAGCAGTACTTC; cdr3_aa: CASSPGQGPLYEQYF
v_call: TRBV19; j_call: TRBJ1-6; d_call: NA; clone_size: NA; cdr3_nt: TGTGCCAGTAGTATTACCCCACAATCCCTCTCCTATAATTCACCCCTCCACTTT; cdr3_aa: CASSITPQSLSYNSPLHF
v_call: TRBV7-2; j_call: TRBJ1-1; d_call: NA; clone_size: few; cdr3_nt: TGTGCCAGCGAGCTTGGGAGGGGACGGGAGGGTGAAGCTTTCTTT; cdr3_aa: CASELGRGREGEAFF
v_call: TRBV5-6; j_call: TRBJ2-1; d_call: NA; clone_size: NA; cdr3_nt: TGTGCCAGCAGCCAGTCCCATGACTGGTACAATGAGCAGTTCTTC; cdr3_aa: CASSQSHDWYNEQFF
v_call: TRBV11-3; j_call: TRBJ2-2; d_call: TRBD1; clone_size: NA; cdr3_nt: TGTGCCAGCAGCTTAGCGGGACAGGGGGCGAGAACCGGGGAGCTGTTTTTT; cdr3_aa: CASSLAGQGARTGELFF
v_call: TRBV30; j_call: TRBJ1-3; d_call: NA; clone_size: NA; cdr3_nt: TGTGCCTGGACCCCTCCGGGACTTGTTCCTGGAAACACCATATATTTT; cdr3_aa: CAWTPPGLVPGNTIYF
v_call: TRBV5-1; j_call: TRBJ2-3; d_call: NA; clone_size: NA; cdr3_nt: TGCGCCAGCAGCTTGGCCAGGGATACGCAGTATTTT; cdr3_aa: CASSLARDTQYF
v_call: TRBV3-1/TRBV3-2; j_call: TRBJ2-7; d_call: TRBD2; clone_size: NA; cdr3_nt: TGTGCCAGCAGCCAAGCCTCTAGCGGGAGGATAACCTACGAGCAGTACTTC; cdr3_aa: CASSQASSGRITYEQYF
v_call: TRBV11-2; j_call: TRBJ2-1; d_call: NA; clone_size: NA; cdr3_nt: TGTGCCAGCAGCTTAGATCTCGTGGGAGGGGGCTACAATGAGCAGTTCTTC; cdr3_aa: CASSLDLVGGGYNEQFF
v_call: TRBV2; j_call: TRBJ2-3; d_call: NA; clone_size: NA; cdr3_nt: TGTGCCAGCAAAGCGGTCGGAGTTCCTGATACGCAGTATTTT; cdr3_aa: CASKAVGVPDTQYF
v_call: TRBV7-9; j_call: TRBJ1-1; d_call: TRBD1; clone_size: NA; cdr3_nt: TGTGCCAGCAGCTTAGGGGACAGAAGGAACACTGAAGCTTTCTTT; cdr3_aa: CASSLGDRRNTEAFF
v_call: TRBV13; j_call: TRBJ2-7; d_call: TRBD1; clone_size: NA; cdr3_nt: TGTGCCAGCAGCTCCGGACAGGGGAACGACGAGCAGTACTTC; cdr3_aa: CASSSGQGNDEQYF
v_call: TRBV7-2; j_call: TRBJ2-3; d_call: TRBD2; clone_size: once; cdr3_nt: TGTGCCAGCAGCCTGTGGCTTGGCGGGGGGTCTGGCACAGATACGCAGTATTTT; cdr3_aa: CASSLWLGGGSGTDTQYF
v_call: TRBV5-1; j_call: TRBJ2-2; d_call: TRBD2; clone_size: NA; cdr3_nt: TGCGCCAGCAGCTCCTACAGACTAGCGGGGAACACCGGGGAGCTGTTTTTT; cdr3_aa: CASSSYRLAGNTGELFF
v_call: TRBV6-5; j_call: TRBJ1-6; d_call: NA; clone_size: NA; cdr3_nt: TGTGCCAGCAGTTACTTAGGGGGTTCACCCCTCCACTTT; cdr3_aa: CASSYLGGSPLHF
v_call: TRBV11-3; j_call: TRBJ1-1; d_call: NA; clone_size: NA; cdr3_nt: TGTGCCAGCAGCTTAGACGGGGTGACTGAAGCTTTCTTT; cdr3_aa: CASSLDGVTEAFF
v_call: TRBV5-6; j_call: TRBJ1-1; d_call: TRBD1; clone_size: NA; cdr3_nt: TGTGCCAGCAGCTTACACAGGGGGCTTTGGAGTACTGAAGCTTTCTTT; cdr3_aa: CASSLHRGLWSTEAFF